The source of this T cell receptor beta chain is a study of cytomegalovirus exposure and HLA in healthy donors. Germline lookup yields CDR1 SGHTA and CDR2 FQGNSA. The CDR3 extends over 16 amino acids. V dropped 5 bases and J dropped 8 bases, with 22 bases sitting between them. The primer mix had 60 Vbeta and 13 Jbeta primers. Method: immunoSEQ multiplex PCR; TCRdb's copy keeps in-frame clones and lacks some. Counted here are some 75,000 clones, around 78% occurring once; the ten biggest clones make up 5.9%. Whole-study results and caveats: It is likely that the observed cluster of highly shared sequence variants was a sequencing artifact. Several V segments, TRBV6-2 and TRBV6-3 among them, could not be told apart and were dropped.

Of note for this clone: Its antigen remains unidentified.

Sequenced sample: PBMCs. The chain joins TRBV7-2 to TRBJ1-3, with no clear D. This TCR was sampled from a man aged 18 to 35 in good health and CMV-seropositive. The CDR3 protein is CASSRDTDTFGDTIYF. The CDR3 bases are TGTGCCAGCAGCCGCGACACTGACACCTTCGGGGACACCATATATTTT.